The rows below give T cell receptor beta chains drawn from one sample of a study of blood T cell repertoires in COVID-19. TCRdb's copy holds only in-frame clones and misses some; the assay was immunoSEQ multiplex PCR. The data hold 200,000 to 250,000 clones, with about 83% observed a single time. Input material: PBMCs or T cells enriched from blood (not recorded which). Receptor source: a woman between 40 and 55 years old who had been exposed to COVID-19. Each CDR3 is given with its conserved first and last residue. D genes are given only for firm matches. Clone size is given for some rows only: seen once, a few or many times, or a class if the clone is expanded.

TRBV6-1,-,TRBJ2-1,-,CASSEGSGGPHNEQFF,TGTGCCAGCAGTGAGGGGAGTGGGGGCCCCCACAATGAGCAGTTCTTC
TRBV3-1/TRBV3-2,-,TRBJ2-2,TRBD1,CASSQEKKTGLPGELFF,TGTGCCAGCAGCCAAGAAAAGAAGACAGGGCTTCCCGGGGAGCTGTTTTTT
TRBV6-6,-,TRBJ2-3,TRBD2,CASSYGRESTDTQYF,TGTGCCAGCAGTTACGGGCGGGAGAGCACAGATACGCAGTATTTT
TRBV7-2,-,TRBJ2-5,-,CASSLAPPSTQYF,TGTGCCAGCAGCTTAGCCCCTCCTTCCACCCAGTACTTC
TRBV4-1,-,TRBJ1-5,TRBD1,CASSQGLDRGVNQPQHF,TGCGCCAGCAGCCAAGGGCTAGACAGGGGGGTCAATCAGCCCCAGCATTTT
TRBV9,-,TRBJ2-3,-,CASSVVGARTSTDTQYF,TGTGCCAGCAGCGTAGTAGGAGCTCGGACTAGCACAGATACGCAGTATTTT
TRBV7-2,-,TRBJ2-5,TRBD2,CASSLVPAGEQETQYF,TGTGCCAGCAGCTTAGTTCCAGCGGGGGAACAAGAGACCCAGTACTTC
TRBV4-3,few,TRBJ2-2,TRBD1,CASSPTWTGYTGELFF,TGCGCCAGCAGCCCGACATGGACAGGATACACCGGGGAGCTGTTTTTT
TRBV5-1,-,TRBJ1-2,-,CASSWSTGLDGYTF,TGCGCCAGCAGCTGGAGCACAGGGCTGGATGGCTACACCTTC
TRBV18,-,TRBJ1-1,-,CASSPLERFMNTEAFF,TGTGCCAGCTCACCACTAGAGCGGTTTATGAACACTGAAGCTTTCTTT
TRBV19,-,TRBJ2-2,-,CASSIDPRVTGELFF,TGTGCCAGTAGTATAGATCCCAGGGTGACCGGGGAGCTGTTTTTT
TRBV30,-,TRBJ1-5,-,CAWSTPYQPQHF,TGTGCCTGGAGTACTCCATACCAGCCCCAGCATTTT
TRBV29-1,-,TRBJ2-7,TRBD1,CSVDHDRDEQYF,TGCAGCGTTGATCACGACAGGGACGAGCAGTACTTC
TRBV7-6,-,TRBJ2-5,TRBD2,CASSQSGGFETQYF,TGTGCCAGCAGCCAGAGCGGGGGTTTTGAGACCCAGTACTTC
TRBV5-1,-,TRBJ2-3,-,CASGGGRGTDTQYF,TGCGCCAGCGGCGGGGGCAGGGGCACAGATACGCAGTATTTT
TRBV5-1,-,TRBJ2-2,TRBD2,CASSSLAGTNTGELFF,TGCGCCAGCAGCTCCCTAGCGGGGACTAACACCGGGGAGCTGTTTTTT
TRBV2,-,TRBJ1-6,-,CASSDLAGNSPLHF,TGTGCCAGCAGTGACTTAGCCGGTAATTCACCCCTCCACTTT
TRBV4-2,-,TRBJ2-3,TRBD2,CASSQDQGRGGPPDYTDTQYF,TGTGCCAGCAGCCAAGATCAGGGGCGGGGGGGCCCCCCGGACTACACAGATACGCAGTATTTT
TRBV2,-,TRBJ2-6,-,CASAGSGANVLTF,TGTGCCAGCGCAGGGTCTGGGGCCAACGTCCTGACTTTC
TRBV6-5,-,TRBJ1-2,-,CASRSTTGYGYTF,TGTGCCAGCAGGTCAACCACAGGGTATGGCTACACCTTC
TRBV19,few,TRBJ2-2,-,CASSIDRDSTGELFF,TGTGCCAGTAGCATCGACAGAGATTCCACCGGGGAGCTGTTTTTT
TRBV4-2,-,TRBJ2-2,-,CASSQDPTGEELFF,TGTGCCAGCAGCCAGGATCCGACAGGAGAGGAGCTGTTTTTT
TRBV7-8,-,TRBJ2-1,-,CASSLNPIYRSYNEQFF,TGTGCCAGCAGCTTAAATCCCATATACAGAAGTTACAATGAGCAGTTCTTC
TRBV4-2,-,TRBJ2-7,-,CASSQSLQANQYF,TGTGCCAGCAGCCAATCTCTACAGGCGAACCAGTACTTC
TRBV6-1,-,TRBJ2-3,TRBD2,CASSEALAGGLTDTQYF,TGTGCCAGCAGTGAGGCCCTAGCGGGGGGGCTCACAGATACGCAGTATTTT
TRBV16,-,TRBJ1-3,-,CASSGGAGNTIYF,TGTGCCAGCAGCGGAGGGGCTGGAAACACCATATATTTT
TRBV19,-,TRBJ1-2,-,CASSPQAQGKGYTF,TGTGCCAGTAGTCCCCAGGCCCAGGGGAAGGGCTACACCTTC
TRBV19,-,TRBJ1-1,-,CASSIRTGFSMNTEAFF,TGTGCCAGTAGTATACGAACAGGGTTTAGCATGAACACTGAAGCTTTCTTT
TRBV25-1,-,TRBJ2-3,TRBD2,CASQSTASGGLTDTQYF,TGTGCCAGCCAATCCACCGCTAGCGGGGGGCTCACAGATACGCAGTATTTT
TRBV7-6,-,TRBJ1-3,-,CASSGNRDKGPNTIYF,TGTGCCAGCAGCGGAAACCGGGACAAGGGCCCAAACACCATATATTTT
TRBV5-1,-,TRBJ1-6,-,CASSLDGGAHSPLHF,TGCGCCAGCAGCTTGGATGGGGGGGCGCACTCACCCCTCCACTTT
TRBV7-8,-,TRBJ1-1,-,CASSLDTNTEAFF,TGTGCCAGCAGCTTAGACACCAACACTGAAGCTTTCTTT
TRBV9,-,TRBJ1-3,TRBD1,CASSGTGGGGNTIYF,TGTGCCAGCAGCGGGACAGGGGGCGGTGGAAACACCATATATTTT
TRBV10-3,-,TRBJ2-3,TRBD1,CAIRGQGSTDTQYF,TGTGCCATCAGAGGACAGGGTAGCACAGATACGCAGTATTTT
TRBV6-2/TRBV6-3,-,TRBJ2-1,-,CASSYYRVGSYNEQFF,TGTGCCAGCAGTTACTACAGGGTGGGCTCCTACAATGAGCAGTTCTTC
TRBV5-1,once,TRBJ1-3,TRBD1,CASSSTGTGSGNTIYF,TGCGCCAGCAGCTCGACTGGGACAGGCTCTGGAAACACCATATATTTT
TRBV5-6,-,TRBJ1-1,-,CASSWTFLGRGTEAFF,TGTGCCAGCAGCTGGACCTTTTTGGGCCGGGGCACTGAAGCTTTCTTT
TRBV6-5,once,TRBJ1-5,TRBD1,CASREDRAQPQHF,TGTGCCAGCAGAGAGGACAGGGCTCAGCCCCAGCATTTT
TRBV9,-,TRBJ2-5,TRBD2,CASSPGLAGLETQYF,TGTGCCAGCAGCCCAGGACTAGCGGGGTTAGAGACCCAGTACTTC
TRBV7-2,-,TRBJ1-2,-,CASGGGTLANYGYTF,TGTGCCAGCGGGGGGGGGACACTTGCTAACTATGGCTACACCTTC
TRBV29-1,-,TRBJ1-1,-,CSGTTPLEAFF,TGCAGCGGGACTACTCCCCTTGAAGCTTTCTTT
TRBV7-5,-,TRBJ2-4,-,CARSLKDREVNIQYF,TGTGCCAGAAGCTTAAAAGACAGGGAAGTGAACATTCAGTACTTC
TRBV30,-,TRBJ2-5,-,CAWNPQRETQYF,TGTGCCTGGAATCCCCAGCGGGAGACCCAGTACTTC
TRBV9,-,TRBJ2-7,-,CASSVDPGAYEQYF,TGTGCCAGCAGCGTAGACCCGGGGGCCTACGAGCAGTACTTC
TRBV6-5,once,TRBJ1-2,TRBD1,CASRRDRSYGYTF,TGTGCCAGCCGACGGGACAGGAGCTATGGCTACACCTTC
TRBV5-4,-,TRBJ1-1,-,CASSPGGASLREAFF,TGTGCCAGCAGCCCCGGTGGGGCCTCCCTTAGGGAAGCTTTCTTT
TRBV28,few,TRBJ1-2,-,CASSLRVDGYTF,TGTGCCAGCAGTTTACGGGTTGATGGCTACACCTTC
TRBV6-5,-,TRBJ2-1,TRBD2,CASSYAGGAIDEQFF,TGTGCCAGCAGTTACGCGGGGGGCGCGATCGATGAGCAGTTCTTC
TRBV19,few,TRBJ2-7,-,CASSAGALPYEQYF,TGTGCCAGTAGTGCAGGGGCCCTACCCTACGAGCAGTACTTC
TRBV7-2,once,TRBJ1-4,-,CASSPQGGSEKLFF,TGTGCCAGCAGCCCACAGGGCGGAAGTGAAAAACTGTTTTTT
TRBV7-3,-,TRBJ2-2,TRBD2,CASSATSGGNTGELFF,TGTGCCAGCAGCGCCACTAGCGGGGGGAACACCGGGGAGCTGTTTTTT
TRBV19,few,TRBJ1-1,TRBD1,CASSPGTENTEAFF,TGTGCCAGTAGTCCAGGGACAGAGAACACTGAAGCTTTCTTT
TRBV3-1/TRBV3-2,-,TRBJ2-7,TRBD2,CASSRSGTSLEQYF,TGTGCCAGCAGCCGGTCCGGGACTAGCCTCGAGCAGTACTTC
TRBV24-1,-,TRBJ2-4,-,CATSDGGEDIQYF,TGTGCCACCAGTGATGGTGGGGAGGACATTCAGTACTTC